One sample yielded the 22 T cell receptor beta chains listed below, sequenced in a study of identical twins. TCRdb reprocessed the 5' RACE reads with MiXCR, giving one entry per CDR3 protein. This sample yields about 1.7 million distinct CDR3 sequences, of which roughly 35% are seen a single time; approximately 0.25% belongs to the top ten. Sequencing was carried out using cord blood. These receptors were obtained from a newborn girl in good health.

The CDR3 DNA follows: TGCGCCAGCAGCCAAGAATTAGGGCAGGGGGCGGGCGAGCAGTACTTC. Protein: CASSQELGQGAGEQYF. The chain combines TRBV4-3 with TRBJ2-4, with TRBD1 matching over 8 bases. The assigned J gene may be wrong: the sequence end matches TRBJ2-7 better. Looked up from germline, CDR1 is LGHNA and CDR2 is YSLEER. This CDR3 is 16 amino acids long.

This clonotype was seen a few times. The CDR3: CASSLYSSGGATEAFF. Here the CDR3 DNA reads TGTGCCAGCAGCTTATATTCTTCAGGGGGCGCGACTGAAGCTTTCTTT. The chain combines TRBV7-9 with TRBJ1-1, with 8 nucleotides matching TRBD1. The CDR3 spans 16 residues. Germline V gene lookup returns CDR1 SEHNR and CDR2 FQNEAQ (reference sequence). Trimming at V came to 2 bases and at J to 5 bases, leaving 10 bases not matched to a gene.

The table lists this clonotype with a few counts. The CDR3 protein is CASSLVGGLTTNEKLFF. In nucleotides, the CDR3 is TGTGCCAGCAGCTTAGTCGGAGGGCTTACAACTAATGAAAAACTGTTTTTT. The chain joins TRBV7-2 to TRBJ1-4; no clear D. V was shortened by 1 base and J by 0 bases, with 12 bases between the two germline ends. Germline lookup yields CDR1 SGHTA and CDR2 FQGNSA. This CDR3 spans 17 amino acids.

The chain joins TRBV5-1 to TRBJ2-1; 11 positions match TRBD2. Germline loops: CDR1 SGHRS, CDR2 YFSETQ. The ends lost 4 bases at V and 8 bases at J; junction bases unmatched: 5. The CDR3 is made up of 14 amino acids. DNA of the CDR3: TGCGCCAGCAGCGGGCTAGCGGGAGGAGATGAGCAGTTCTTC. Translation: CASSGLAGGDEQFF.

This clonotype was observed a handful of times. The V call is TRBV6-2 or TRBV6-3, the J call TRBJ1-1; D is unresolved. The CDR3 is 18 amino acids. Trimming cost V 1 base and J 2 bases, with 20 bases left between them. Germline V lookup: CDR1 MNHEY, CDR2 SVGEGT. The CDR3 bases are TGTGCCAGCAGTTACTTCCTTCTTTCGGGGAGGCGCAACACTGAAGCTTTCTTT. Encoded protein: CASSYFLLSGRRNTEAFF.

The gene calls are TRBV4-2 and TRBJ1-2; TRBD1 is a possible D gene (5 bases). Germline assignment: CDR1 LGHNA and CDR2 YNFKEQ. V was pared by 7 bases and J by 10 bases, with 19 bases between. There are 13 residues in the CDR3. DNA of the CDR3: TGTGCCAGCACCACAGATACAGGAGGTGACTACACCTTC. It is translated as CASTTDTGGDYTF.

V usage is TRBV6-5 and J usage is TRBJ1-2, with D hard to call. Trimming cost V 0 bases and J 1 base, with 9 bases left between them. Per germline, CDR1 MNHEY and CDR2 SVGAGI. The CDR3 is 15 residues long. DNA for the CDR3: TGTGCCAGCAGTTACTCGGTGCGGATTAACTATGGCTACACCTTC. Residues: CASSYSVRINYGYTF.

A few counts support this clonotype. The J gene is TRBJ1-1, the V gene TRBV20-1; 7 nucleotides agree with TRBD1. This CDR3 is 15 amino acids long. Germline-derived CDR1 and CDR2 are DFQATT and SNEGSKA (reference sequence). The V gene end was trimmed by 4 bases and the J gene end by 2 bases; junction bases not matched to a gene: 10. CDR3 nucleotide sequence: TGCAGTGCTAAACCCCCGGCAGGGGGAAACACTGAAGCTTTCTTT. Its translation: CSAKPPAGGNTEAFF.

The chain links TRBV30 to TRBJ2-7; possible D gene TRBD1, 6 bases. This CDR3 is 13 amino acids long. The germline V and J ends were trimmed by 0 bases and 2 bases, with 8 bases remaining between them. Germline V lookup: CDR1 GTSNPN, CDR2 SVGIG (reference sequence). The CDR3 loop is CAWSVRTAYEQYF. CDR3 nucleotides: TGTGCCTGGAGTGTTAGGACAGCCTACGAGCAGTACTTC.

The chain has TRBV20-1 and TRBJ1-3, with 8 bases aligning to TRBD1. The germline V gene encodes CDR1 DFQATT and CDR2 SNEGSKA (reference sequence). The V segment lost 0 bases and the J segment 4 bases; nucleotides outside the gene matches: 5. The CDR3 loop spans 15 amino acids. The CDR3 is CSAREDRGLGNTIYF. The CDR3 region has the DNA TGCAGTGCTAGAGAAGACAGGGGACTCGGAAACACCATATATTTT.

The genes are TRBV11-1 and TRBJ2-5; 11 bases map to TRBD2. The V segment lost 4 bases and the J segment 5 bases; nucleotides outside the gene matches: 24. The CDR3 consists of 21 residues. Germline V CDR1 and CDR2: SGHAT, FQDESV (reference sequence). CDR3 bases: TGTGCCAGCAGCTCTATCCCGGGACTAGCGGCACTAGCCACTTTCAATGAGACCCAGTACTTC. It is translated as CASSSIPGLAALATFNETQYF.

The CDR3 coding sequence is TGTGCCAGCAGTTTACAGGCTCGACAGGGAGACTTCTACGAGCAGTACTTC. Protein: CASSLQARQGDFYEQYF. The V gene is TRBV27, the J gene TRBJ2-7; TRBD1 agrees at 7 bases. Germline V CDR1 and CDR2: MNHEY, SMNVEV (reference sequence). The ends lost 2 bases at V and 3 bases at J; junction bases unmatched: 13. This CDR3 is 17 amino acids long.

This clonotype was seen a few times. The J gene is TRBJ2-5, the V gene TRBV13, with 9 bases identical to TRBD2. The J call may be in error: the DNA end matches TRBJ2-7 better. This CDR3 region has 15 residues. CDR1 PRHDT and CDR2 FYEKMQ come from the germline V gene (reference sequence). CDR3 DNA sequence: TGTGCCAGCAGCCCTGGGGATATAGCGGGGGTCGAGCAGTACTTC. Amino acids: CASSPGDIAGVEQYF.

The chain has TRBV20-1 and TRBJ1-2, with D possibly TRBD1 on 6 matching bases. The CDR3 contains 16 residues. Germline CDR1 reads DFQATT; CDR2 reads SNEGSKA (reference sequence). Trimming took off 1 base at V and 1 base at J, with 16 bases between the two ends. CDR3 in DNA: TGCAGTGCTAGAGGGGGAAACAGGGAAAATAACTATGGCTACACCTTC. It translates to CSARGGNRENNYGYTF.

CDR3 sequence: CASSRQKTGNNQPQHF. The CDR3 DNA follows: TGTGCCAGCAGTCGCCAGAAGACAGGGAACAATCAGCCCCAGCATTTT. The chain joins TRBV27 to TRBJ1-5; 7 bases align to TRBD1. The trim removed 5 bases at V and 3 bases at J, leaving 10 bases unmatched. Germline CDR1 reads MNHEY; CDR2 reads SMNVEV (reference sequence). The CDR3 has 16 residues.

There are many counts of this clonotype. The chain carries TRBV29-1 and TRBJ2-1; 9 bases map to TRBD2. The CDR3 is 11 residues long. Germline V gene data show CDR1 as SQVTM and CDR2 as ANQGSEA. The trim removed 4 bases at V and 8 bases at J, leaving 0 bases unmatched. The CDR3 DNA sequence: TGCAGCGTTGCTAGCGGGGATGAGCAGTTCTTC. As protein: CSVASGDEQFF.

The rearrangement uses TRBV28 and TRBJ2-7; D gene uncertain. The CDR3 sequence is 13 residues long. Trimming removed 6 bases from V and 2 bases from J, with 11 bases in between. Germline-derived CDR1 and CDR2 are MDHEN and SYDVKM. CDR3 loop: CASRGSWTYEQYF. The CDR3 bases are TGTGCCAGCAGAGGGTCGTGGACCTACGAGCAGTACTTC.

The chain combines TRBV4-2 with TRBJ1-2, with TRBD1 as a possible D gene (5 bases). Germline CDR1 LGHNA, CDR2 YNFKEQ. The CDR3 totals 14 residues. Trimming removed 2 bases from V and 3 bases from J, with 10 bases in between. CDR3 coding DNA: TGTGCCAGCAGCCAACCAGGAGGGGACTATGGCTACACCTTC. This encodes CASSQPGGDYGYTF.

This clonotype has just a few counts. The genes are TRBV29-1 and TRBJ1-4; 7 bases agree with TRBD1. Per germline, CDR1 SQVTM and CDR2 ANQGSEA. V dropped 7 bases and J dropped 10; count of bases not matched to a gene: 9. The CDR3 runs 12 residues. In nucleotides, the CDR3 is TGCAGCGGCGAGGGGACAGAATCAAAACTGTTTTTT. Translation gives CSGEGTESKLFF. The full variable domain, its missing parts supplied by reference TRBV29-1 and TRBJ1-4, is SAVISQKPSRDICQRGTSLTIQCQVDSQVTMMFWYRQQPGQSLTLIATANQGSEATYESGFVIDKFPISRPNLTFSTLTVSNMSPEDSSIYLCSGEGTESKLFFGSGTQLSVL.

In DNA, the CDR3 is TGTGCCAGCAGTAATTCGGGCCAGCGGTGGCTTTGGGATGAGCAGTTCTTC. Residues: CASSNSGQRWLWDEQFF. The chain employs TRBV2 and TRBJ2-1, with a tentative D call TRBD2 (5 bases). The CDR3 runs to 17 residues. Trimming left V 5 bases short and J 8 bases short, with 25 bases between. Germline assignment: CDR1 SNHLY and CDR2 FYNNEI.

The chain uses TRBV20-1 and TRBJ1-2; tentative D call: TRBD1 (6 bases). This CDR3 spans 13 amino acids. Trimming took off 6 bases at V and 2 bases at J, with 13 bases between the two ends. In germline, CDR1 is DFQATT, CDR2 SNEGSKA (reference sequence). This CDR3 is CSAPLQGNYGYTF. The CDR3 nucleotides are TGCAGTGCCCCCTTACAGGGCAACTATGGCTACACCTTC.

The CDR3 spells CASSEVAGIADTQYF. The CDR3 bases are TGTGCCAGCAGTGAAGTGGCGGGGATAGCAGATACGCAGTATTTT. J is TRBJ2-3 and V is TRBV6-1, with D perhaps TRBD2 (6 bases). The V end lost 1 base, the J end lost 4 bases, and 12 bases lay between the germline ends. This CDR3 contains 15 residues. Germline V gene lookup returns CDR1 MNHNS and CDR2 SASEGT.